These 4 T cell receptor beta chains came from one sample sequenced in a study of T cells in pancreatic ductal adenocarcinoma. Selected pancreatic ductal adenocarcinoma patients had undergone surgery without neoadjuvant therapy. Clones were sequenced by immunoSEQ multiplex PCR, and TCRdb holds only the in-frame ones, with some missing. The sample consists of some 4,300 clones, more than 65% of them appearing once. Sample: pancreatic tumor tissue. Receptors were obtained from a human donor with pancreatic ductal adenocarcinoma. The donor label of this sample is uncertain.

The rearrangement joins TRBV27 to TRBJ2-1, with TRBD2 matching over 12 bases. CDR1 and CDR2 from the germline V gene are MNHEY and SMNVEV (reference sequence). This CDR3 comprises 18 residues. The V segment lost 2 bases and the J segment 0 bases; nucleotides outside the gene matches: 5. The CDR3 DNA sequence: TGTGCCAGCAGTTTACGTAGACTAGCGGGAGTCTCCTACAATGAGCAGTTCTTC. Its protein is CASSLRRLAGVSYNEQFF.

The V gene is TRBV9, the J gene TRBJ2-2, with D maybe TRBD2 (5 bases). The V end lost 0 bases, the J end lost 0 bases, and 9 bases lay between the germline ends. The CDR3 length is 16 residues. Germline V gene data show CDR1 as SGDLS and CDR2 as YYNGEE. The CDR3 DNA follows: TGTGCCAGCAGCGTAGTAGGGCGGGCGAACACCGGGGAGCTGTTTTTT. Protein product: CASSVVGRANTGELFF.

The chain links TRBV10-3 to TRBJ1-2, with TRBD1 as a possible D gene (6 bases). CDR3 size: 15 residues. The ends were cut back, 3 bases at V and 5 bases at J, with 16 bases in the middle. CDR1 is ENHRY, CDR2 SYGVKD, per germline. The CDR3 nucleotides read TGTGCCATCAGTGAACAAGAGGGGGAGACTTATGGCTACACCTTC. Encoded protein: CAISEQEGETYGYTF.

The V call is TRBV19, the J call TRBJ2-1; D unresolved. With 4 bases removed from V and 2 bases from J, the gap between germline ends came to 9 bases. CDR3 length equals 14 residues. Germline V gene lookup returns CDR1 LNHDA and CDR2 SQIVND (reference sequence). The chain's CDR3 is CASSNIGPYNEQFF. The CDR3 DNA sequence: TGTGCCAGTAGTAACATTGGACCCTACAATGAGCAGTTCTTC. The whole variable domain, filled in from reference TRBV19 and TRBJ2-1, reads DGGITQSPKYLFRKEGQNVTLSCEQNLNHDAMYWYRQDPGQGLRLIYYSQIVNDFQKGDIAEGYSVSREKKESFPLTVTSAQKNPTAFYLCASSNIGPYNEQFFGPGTRLTVL.